Sequencing of this TCR beta chain was carried out in a study of yellow fever vaccine responses in identical twins. Findings and caveats of the study: Twins' T cell vaccine responses reportedly looked partly convergent, partly personalized.

The germline V gene encodes CDR1 SGHAT and CDR2 FQDESV (reference sequence). The CDR3 has 14 amino acids. V was clipped by 6 bases and J by 5 bases; unmatched bases: 8. On this clonotype: The target antigen is unknown.

TCRdb reprocessed the RT-PCR reads via MiXCR and lists one record per CDR3 protein. The sample has approximately 990 distinct CDR3 sequences; approximately 80% are singletons. The sample here was T cells from blood (PBMCs), unsorted or a sorted subset (not recorded which), taken before or after yellow fever vaccination (not recorded which). This receptor was obtained from a female donor who received the yellow fever vaccine. The chain carries TRBV11-1 and TRBJ1-1, with TRBD1 matching 8 bases. The CDR3 region is CASRAIQGATEAFF. The CDR3, as DNA: TGTGCCAGCAGGGCGATCCAGGGGGCTACTGAAGCTTTCTTT.